These 23 T cell receptor beta chains came from one sample sequenced in a study of blood T cell repertoires in COVID-19. Data came from immunoSEQ multiplex PCR; TCRdb stores just in-frame clones and leaves some out. The profile shows under 350,000 clones, around 86% of them singletons. Sequenced material: PBMCs or T cells enriched from blood (not recorded which). These receptors all stem from a woman under 30 who had recovered from COVID-19.

The rearrangement joins TRBV5-1 to TRBJ1-2; D is possibly TRBD1 (5 bases). Germline V gives CDR1 SGHRS, CDR2 YFSETQ. The CDR3 extends over 16 amino acids. V lost 5 bases, J lost 4 bases, and 21 bases lay in between. The CDR3 reads CASRASGTTAIYGYTF. The DNA for the CDR3 is TGCGCCAGCAGGGCCTCGGGGACTACGGCCATCTATGGCTACACCTTC.

The chain uses TRBV5-6 and TRBJ2-5; TRBD2 agrees at 14 bases. The CDR3 spans 16 residues. Germline assignment: CDR1 SGHDT and CDR2 YYEEEE. With V trimmed by 3 bases and J by 3 bases, 4 bases remained unmatched. CDR3 nucleotide sequence: TGTGCCAGCAGCTGGACGGGACTAGCGGGAGAAGAGACCCAGTACTTC. Translating gives CASSWTGLAGEETQYF.

The rearrangement uses TRBV5-6 and TRBJ2-1; 12 positions match TRBD2. Germline V CDR1 and CDR2: SGHDT, YYEEEE. The CDR3 totals 15 residues. The J segment lost 6 bases and the V segment lost 3 bases, leaving 4 bases of the junction unmatched. In nucleotides, the CDR3 is TGTGCCAGCAGCTCAAGACTAGCGGGAGTCAATGAGCAGTTCTTC. Protein: CASSSRLAGVNEQFF. The variable domain in full, completed from reference TRBV5-6 and TRBJ2-1, reads DAGVTQSPTHLIKTRGQQVTLRCSPKSGHDTVSWYQQALGQGPQFIFQYYEEEERQRGNFPDRFSGHQFPNYSSELNVNALLLGDSALYLCASSSRLAGVNEQFFGPGTRLTVL.

The CDR3 DNA sequence: TGTGCCAGCAGCGCGACTAGCGGGGAGGGTGTAGGGAAGTACTTC. It translates to CASSATSGEGVGKYF. The genes are TRBV7-8 and TRBJ2-7; TRBD2 aligns across 11 bases. The trim removed 5 bases at V and 11 bases at J, leaving 14 bases unmatched. The CDR3 is 15 amino acids. Germline V gene sequence: CDR1 SGHVS, CDR2 FQNEAQ.

The rearrangement links TRBV19 to TRBJ2-7; D not resolved. Per the germline V gene, CDR1 is LNHDA and CDR2 is SQIVND (reference sequence). The V end lost 4 bases, the J end lost 3 bases, and 10 bases lay between the germline ends. This CDR3 is built from 13 residues. The CDR3 is CASSRDPNYEQYF. The CDR3 DNA sequence: TGTGCCAGTAGTAGAGACCCCAACTACGAGCAGTACTTC.

J is TRBJ1-4 and V is TRBV12-5; 8 nucleotides line up with TRBD1. V was clipped by 5 bases and J by 5 bases; unmatched bases: 4. The CDR3 loop spans 14 amino acids. Germline CDR1 reads LGHNT; CDR2 reads FRNRAP. Written as DNA, the CDR3 is TGTGCTAGTGGTGGGACAGGAAGGAATGAAAAACTGTTTTTT. This encodes CASGGTGRNEKLFF. Looking up the rest from reference TRBV12-5 and TRBJ1-4 gives the full variable domain: DARVTQTPRHKVTEMGQEVTMRCQPILGHNTVFWYRQTMMQGLELLAYFRNRAPLDDSGMPKDRFSAEMPDATLATLKIQPSEPRDSAVYFCASGGTGRNEKLFFGSGTQLSVL.

The V gene is TRBV3-1 (or the pseudogene TRBV3-2), the J gene TRBJ2-7; D remains unclear. Germline V gives CDR1 LGHDT, CDR2 YNNKEL (reference sequence). Trimming cost V 0 bases and J 1 base, with 16 bases left between them. This CDR3 has 17 residues. The CDR3: CASSQESNLGRSYEQYF. CDR3 in DNA: TGTGCCAGCAGCCAAGAATCGAATTTGGGCAGATCCTACGAGCAGTACTTC.

V is TRBV10-2 and J is TRBJ2-5; possibly TRBD1 for D (6 bases). The CDR3 loop spans 12 amino acids. Trimming removed 5 bases from V and 5 bases from J, with 9 bases in between. The V gene's germline CDR1 is WSHSY and CDR2 SAAADI. Written as DNA, the CDR3 is TGCGCCAGCAGTACAGGGTTGGAGACCCAGTACTTC. Amino acid sequence: CASSTGLETQYF.

The rearrangement uses TRBV21-1 and TRBJ2-2; the listed D gene, TRBD1, was not tested against the DNA. TRBV21-1 is recorded as a pseudogene. CDR3 size: 17 residues. The CDR3 nucleotides read TGTGCCAGCAGCAAAATTGGGCAAAGCTTCAATGCCGGGGAGCTGTTTTTT. Residues: CASSKIGQSFNAGELFF.

A word on this clone: Other DNA sequences in this sample translate to the same CDR3. This chain joins TRBV12-3 or TRBV12-4 and TRBJ1-2, with D unresolved. V lost 4 bases and J 4 bases, leaving 4 bases between the germline ends. The CDR3 is made up of 11 amino acids. CDR3 sequence: CASSSFYGYTF. As DNA, the CDR3 is TGTGCCAGCAGTTCGTTCTATGGCTACACCTTC.

J is TRBJ2-1 and V is TRBV12-5, with D perhaps matching TRBD2 (5 bases). V was clipped by 3 bases and J by 5 bases, with 17 bases between them. The CDR3 loop spans 16 amino acids. Germline CDR1 is LGHNT and CDR2 is FRNRAP. The CDR3 DNA follows: TGTGCTAGTGGTTTCTCTAGACACCGGGATGACAATGAGCAGTTCTTC. It specifies CASGFSRHRDDNEQFF. The variable domain in full, completed from reference TRBV12-5 and TRBJ2-1, reads DARVTQTPRHKVTEMGQEVTMRCQPILGHNTVFWYRQTMMQGLELLAYFRNRAPLDDSGMPKDRFSAEMPDATLATLKIQPSEPRDSAVYFCASGFSRHRDDNEQFFGPGTRLTVL.

The chain recombines TRBV7-2 with TRBJ2-7; 7 bases are shared with TRBD1. CDR1 SGHTA and CDR2 FQGNSA come from the germline V gene. The CDR3 length is 14 residues. With 5 bases clipped from V and 2 bases from J, the junction kept 6 bases outside the gene matches. Written as DNA, the CDR3 is TGTGCCAGCAGCCTCCACGGACAGGCCTACGAGCAGTACTTC. It specifies CASSLHGQAYEQYF.

This rearrangement joins TRBV15 to TRBJ2-1; 13 bases are a match to TRBD2. CDR1 is LNHNV and CDR2 is YYDKDF in the germline V gene (reference sequence). Trimming took 3 bases from V and 8 from J; bases not matched to a gene: 4. The CDR3 runs to 15 residues. The CDR3 sequence is CATSRGTSGIDEQFF. For the CDR3, the DNA is TGTGCCACCAGCAGGGGGACTAGCGGGATAGATGAGCAGTTCTTC.

The gene calls are TRBV18 and TRBJ2-7; TRBD2 matches at 10 bases. Germline CDR1 is KGHSH and CDR2 is LQKENI. The V segment lost 0 bases and the J segment 0 bases; nucleotides outside the gene matches: 5. The CDR3 runs 17 residues. The CDR3 sequence is CASSPPLAGDLSYEQYF. The CDR3 nucleotides are TGTGCCAGCTCACCACCGCTAGCGGGGGACCTCTCCTACGAGCAGTACTTC. The complete variable domain, with remaining parts taken from reference TRBV18 and TRBJ2-7, reads NAGVMQNPRHLVRRRGQEARLRCSPMKGHSHVYWYRQLPEEGLKFMVYLQKENIIDESGMPKERFSAEFPKEGPSILRIQQVVRGDSAAYFCASSPPLAGDLSYEQYFGPGTRLTVT.

This clone was observed a single time. The junction differs from germline at one of its ends, possibly a read error. V gene TRBV10-3 combines with J gene TRBJ2-7, with D possibly TRBD2 on 9 matching bases. Germline-derived CDR1 and CDR2 are ENHRY and SYGVKD. The CDR3 runs to 17 residues. In nucleotides, the CDR3 is TGTGCCATCAGCGAGTCAGGGGGCGGGGGGGCCCCCTACGAGCAGTACTTC. Translation gives CAISESGGGGAPYEQYF.

V usage is TRBV7-9 and J usage is TRBJ2-7; TRBD1 matches at 7 bases. Germline V gene sequence: CDR1 SEHNR, CDR2 FQNEAQ (reference sequence). The CDR3 spans 12 residues. The V gene end was trimmed by 5 bases and the J gene end by 7 bases; junction bases not matched to a gene: 5. The CDR3 spells CASSVQGREQYF. The CDR3, as DNA: TGTGCCAGCAGCGTACAGGGGCGGGAGCAGTACTTC.

The table lists this clone with a few counts. The J gene is TRBJ1-2, the V gene TRBV30, with 9 bases matching TRBD1. The CDR3 totals 14 residues. Germline assignment: CDR1 GTSNPN and CDR2 SVGIG (reference sequence). The trim removed 2 bases at V and 4 bases at J, leaving 5 bases unmatched. Written as DNA, the CDR3 is TGTGCCTGGAGTCCGGACAGGGGCTTCTATGGCTACACCTTC. Its protein product is CAWSPDRGFYGYTF.

The gene calls are TRBV12-2 and TRBJ1-2; the table's TRBD1 call for D was not verified on the DNA. TRBV12-2 is a pseudogene segment. The CDR3 length is 13 residues. CDR3 sequence reads: CASRLATGYGYTF. DNA of the CDR3: TGTGCAAGTCGCTTAGCGACAGGCTATGGCTACACCTTC.

The chain combines TRBV15 with TRBJ1-2; D not certain. V was shortened by 1 base and J by 2 bases, with 8 bases between the two germline ends. The germline CDR1 and CDR2 sequences are LNHNV and YYDKDF (reference sequence). This CDR3 comprises 14 residues. CDR3 residues: CATSRASLNYGYTF. CDR3 in DNA: TGTGCCACCAGCAGAGCTTCCCTGAACTATGGCTACACCTTC.

The rearrangement joins TRBV10-2 to TRBJ2-3; 8 bases align to TRBD1. In germline, CDR1 is WSHSY, CDR2 SAAADI. With V trimmed by 8 bases and J by 4 bases, 8 bases remained unmatched. CDR3 length: 14 residues. CDR3 sequence (DNA): TGCGCCAGCTGGACAGGGTCTATAGCAGATACGCAGTATTTT. It codes for CASWTGSIADTQYF.

The rearrangement uses TRBV5-6 and TRBJ1-6; 7 bases are a match to TRBD1. Per germline, CDR1 SGHDT and CDR2 YYEEEE. The V gene end was trimmed by 3 bases and the J gene end by 6 bases; junction bases not matched to a gene: 3. This CDR3 has 14 amino acids. Here the CDR3 reads CASSWRQGNSPLHF. The CDR3 DNA reads TGTGCCAGCAGCTGGAGACAGGGTAATTCACCCCTCCACTTT.

The chain has TRBV29-1 and TRBJ2-7, with TRBD2 matching 7 bases. The germline V gene has CDR1 SQVTM and CDR2 ANQGSEA. Germline trimming cut 4 bases from V and 4 bases from J; bases unmatched to any gene: 13. This CDR3 region has 15 residues. The CDR3 DNA reads TGCAGCGTTGTGCTAGCGGCAGATGCATTATACGAGCAGTACTTC. This encodes CSVVLAADALYEQYF.

The chain couples TRBV4-1 to TRBJ2-7; TRBD1 might be the D (6 bases). V lost 4 bases and J 2 bases, leaving 12 bases between the germline ends. The germline gives CDR1 MGHRA, CDR2 YSYEKL. The CDR3 sequence is 14 residues long. The CDR3 nucleotides are TGCGCCAGCAGCCTTAGACAGGCCGCCTACGAGCAGTACTTC. As protein: CASSLRQAAYEQYF.